This TCR beta chain emerged from a study of response to subunit inactivated influenza vaccine. This clonotype was seen only a few times. The germline CDR1 and CDR2 sequences are MDHEN and SYDVKM. The CDR3 spans 17 residues. After removal of 4 bases from V and 5 bases from J, the junction contained 9 bases not matched to a gene. Each CDR3 protein is one row after TCRdb ran MiXCR on the RT-PCR reads. The sample has over 750,000 distinct CDR3 sequences; 21% are singletons. The chain is built from TRBV28 and TRBJ2-1, with TRBD2 identical over 12 bases. The specimen was PBMCs from blood, collected about 5 days after vaccination. The receptor's source is a man aged 45 to 65 who received an inactivated influenza vaccine. This CDR3 is CASSSRASGRAHNEQFF. The DNA for the CDR3 is TGTGCCAGCAGTTCTAGGGCTAGCGGGAGGGCTCACAATGAGCAGTTCTTC.